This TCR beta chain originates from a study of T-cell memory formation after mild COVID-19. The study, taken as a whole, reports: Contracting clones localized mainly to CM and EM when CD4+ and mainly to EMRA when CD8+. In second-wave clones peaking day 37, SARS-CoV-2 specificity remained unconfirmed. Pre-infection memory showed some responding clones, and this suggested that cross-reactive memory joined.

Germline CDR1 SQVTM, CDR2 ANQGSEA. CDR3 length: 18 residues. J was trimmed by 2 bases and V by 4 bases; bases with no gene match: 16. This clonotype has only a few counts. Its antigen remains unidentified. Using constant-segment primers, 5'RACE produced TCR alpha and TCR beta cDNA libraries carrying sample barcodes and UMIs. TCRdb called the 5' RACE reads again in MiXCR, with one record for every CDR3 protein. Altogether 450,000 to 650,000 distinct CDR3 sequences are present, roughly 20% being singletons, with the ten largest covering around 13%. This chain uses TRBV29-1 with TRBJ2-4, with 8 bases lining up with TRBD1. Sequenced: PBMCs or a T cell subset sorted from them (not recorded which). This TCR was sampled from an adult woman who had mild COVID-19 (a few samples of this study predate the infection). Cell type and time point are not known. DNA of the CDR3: TGCAGCGTTGGCCCCGAGGGCAGGGGGCGCTCAACCAAAAACATTCAGTACTTC. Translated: CSVGPEGRGRSTKNIQYF. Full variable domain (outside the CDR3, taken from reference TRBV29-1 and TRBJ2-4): SAVISQKPSRDICQRGTSLTIQCQVDSQVTMMFWYRQQPGQSLTLIATANQGSEATYESGFVIDKFPISRPNLTFSTLTVSNMSPEDSSIYLCSVGPEGRGRSTKNIQYFGAGTRLSVL.